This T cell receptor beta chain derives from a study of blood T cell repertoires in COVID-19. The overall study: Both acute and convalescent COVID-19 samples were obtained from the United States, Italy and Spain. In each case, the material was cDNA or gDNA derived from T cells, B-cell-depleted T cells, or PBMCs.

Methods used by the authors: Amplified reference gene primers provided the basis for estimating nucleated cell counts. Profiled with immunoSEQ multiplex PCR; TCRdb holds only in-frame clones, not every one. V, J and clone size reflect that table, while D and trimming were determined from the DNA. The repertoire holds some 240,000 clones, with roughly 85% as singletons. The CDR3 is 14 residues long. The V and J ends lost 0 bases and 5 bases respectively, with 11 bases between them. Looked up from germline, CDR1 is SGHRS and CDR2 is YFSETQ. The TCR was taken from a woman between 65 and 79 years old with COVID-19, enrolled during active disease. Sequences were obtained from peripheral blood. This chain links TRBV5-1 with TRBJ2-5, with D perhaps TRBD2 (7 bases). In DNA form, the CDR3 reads TGCGCCAGCAGCTTGGGGGGGGGCCGTGAGACCCAGTACTTC. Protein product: CASSLGGGRETQYF.